The next 30 T cell receptor beta chains were all read from a single sample in a study of T cells after yellow fever vaccination. Using its own MiXCR run on the 5' RACE reads, TCRdb lists one record per CDR3 protein. Of 300,000 to 450,000 distinct CDR3 sequences listed, 6.2% are singletons. Sequencing was performed on PBMCs, taken 5 days after the yellow fever booster vaccination. The receptors here all came from a man aged 30 to 45 who received the YFV17D yellow fever vaccine.

J is TRBJ2-3 and V is TRBV7-2; D is unclear. CDR1 and CDR2 (germline): SGHTA, FQGNSA. The CDR3 is made up of 14 amino acids. V dropped 2 bases and J dropped 2 bases, with 8 bases sitting between them. The CDR3 coding sequence is TGTGCCAGCAGCTTAATGGGGATCACAGATACGCAGTATTTT. This gives the protein CASSLMGITDTQYF.

This clonotype has a count of ten or more. The chain is built from TRBV7-9 and TRBJ2-7, with a possible D match to TRBD1 (6 bases). This CDR3 region has 16 residues. V lost 5 bases to trimming and J lost 3 bases, with 20 bases between them. The germline CDR1 and CDR2 sequences are SEHNR and FQNEAQ (reference sequence). CDR3 DNA sequence: TGTGCCAGCAGCCGGAAGGCCCCGGACAGCCTCTACGAGCAGTACTTC. Amino acids: CASSRKAPDSLYEQYF.

The CDR3 spells CASSALWTVEPYEQYF. CDR3 sequence (DNA): TGTGCCAGCAGTGCCCTCTGGACCGTAGAGCCCTACGAGCAGTACTTC. The chain joins TRBV6-5 to TRBJ2-7; unclear D gene. CDR3 size: 16 residues. Looked up from germline, CDR1 is MNHEY and CDR2 is SVGAGI. Trimming removed 5 bases at V and 2 bases at J, with 19 bases between.

This clonotype appeared a few times. The chain uses TRBV3-1 and TRBJ1-4; no firm D call. The CDR3 length is 15 residues. Germline CDR1 is LGHDT and CDR2 is YNNKEL (reference sequence). Trimming removed 7 bases from V and 3 bases from J, with 15 bases in between. CDR3 bases: TGTGCCAGCACCTACTCGCGGGGAGCTAATGAAAAACTGTTTTTT. Amino acids: CASTYSRGANEKLFF.

This clonotype was picked up many times. The rearrangement uses TRBV27 and TRBJ2-7, with TRBD2 as a possible D gene (5 bases). Germline V gene sequence: CDR1 MNHEY, CDR2 SMNVEV (reference sequence). The CDR3 is 13 amino acids. V gave up 7 bases and J gave up 1 base, with 11 bases separating them. The CDR3 DNA sequence: TGTGCCAGCATCGGTGGGGAGTCCTACGAGCAGTACTTC. Protein sequence: CASIGGESYEQYF.

This clonotype turned up a few times. V and J are TRBV18 and TRBJ2-1; D remains ambiguous. Germline V gives CDR1 KGHSH, CDR2 LQKENI. The CDR3 length is 17 residues. The V end lost 6 bases, the J end lost 0 bases, and 18 bases lay between the germline ends. Here the CDR3 DNA reads TGTGCCAGCTCGGTCCAGAGAACAGCCTACTCCTACAATGAGCAGTTCTTC. Translated: CASSVQRTAYSYNEQFF. Based on the CDR3 plus reference TRBV18 and TRBJ2-1, the full variable domain is NAGVMQNPRHLVRRRGQEARLRCSPMKGHSHVYWYRQLPEEGLKFMVYLQKENIIDESGMPKERFSAEFPKEGPSILRIQQVVRGDSAAYFCASSVQRTAYSYNEQFFGPGTRLTVL.

CDR3 nucleotide sequence: TGTGCCAGCAGTGAACCGCTAGCGCAGAATGAGCAGTTCTTC. It codes for CASSEPLAQNEQFF. V usage is TRBV2 and J usage is TRBJ2-1; possibly TRBD2 for D (6 bases). Per germline, CDR1 SNHLY and CDR2 FYNNEI. The CDR3 spans 14 residues. V was cut by 2 bases and J by 7 bases, with 12 bases left in between.

This clonotype was detected many times. The CDR3 region has the DNA TGTGCCAGCAGCCGCGCGAGCTCCTACAATGAGCAGTTCTTC. Translating gives CASSRASSYNEQFF. V and J are TRBV3-1 and TRBJ2-1; D not resolved. The length of the CDR3 is 14 residues. V was trimmed by 4 bases and J by 0 bases, leaving 7 bases between them. The germline V gene has CDR1 LGHDT and CDR2 YNNKEL (reference sequence).

This clonotype was seen a few times. The chain has TRBV7-9 and TRBJ2-3, with D perhaps TRBD1 (6 bases). CDR3 size: 16 residues. CDR1 SEHNR and CDR2 FQNEAQ come from the germline V gene (reference sequence). The V and J ends lost 2 bases and 0 bases respectively, with 12 bases between them. DNA for the CDR3: TGTGCCAGCAGCTTAAGAATCGGACAGAGCACAGATACGCAGTATTTT. Translation: CASSLRIGQSTDTQYF. The whole variable domain, filled in from reference TRBV7-9 and TRBJ2-3, reads DTGVSQNPRHKITKRGQNVTFRCDPISEHNRLYWYRQTLGQGPEFLTYFQNEAQLEKSRLLSDRFSAERPKGSFSTLEIQRTEQGDSAMYLCASSLRIGQSTDTQYFGPGTRLTVL.

In this sample, this clonotype turned up many times. The chain joins TRBV2 to TRBJ2-1; D unresolved. The CDR3 is 14 residues long. Trimming took off 1 base at V and 7 bases at J, with 11 bases between the two ends. Germline V gene lookup returns CDR1 SNHLY and CDR2 FYNNEI. The CDR3 here is CASSEGSRANEQFF. The CDR3 nucleotides are TGTGCCAGCAGTGAAGGCTCCCGAGCGAATGAGCAGTTCTTC.

The V and J genes are TRBV6-2 or TRBV6-3 and TRBJ2-1, with TRBD2 matching over 7 bases. This CDR3 comprises 15 residues. Germline lookup yields CDR1 MNHEY and CDR2 SVGEGT. J lost 0 bases, V lost 8 bases, and 7 bases had no gene match. The CDR3 nucleotides are TGTGCCAGCCACACCGGGGGGAGCTCCTACAATGAGCAGTTCTTC. Protein sequence: CASHTGGSSYNEQFF.

In its sample, this clonotype was seen a few times. The V gene is TRBV12-3 or TRBV12-4, the J gene TRBJ2-5; the D is unclear. The CDR3 totals 14 residues. V lost 4 bases and J 4 bases, leaving 13 bases between the germline ends. CDR3 in DNA: TGTGCCAGCAGTTCGACCTCGGCTGCAGAGACCCAGTACTTC. Residues: CASSSTSAAETQYF.

In its sample, this clonotype was seen a few times. V usage is TRBV5-1 and J usage is TRBJ1-1, with a tentative D call TRBD1 (6 bases). Germline CDR1 is SGHRS and CDR2 is YFSETQ. V lost 2 bases and J lost 2, with 10 bases in between. The CDR3 length is 14 residues. CDR3 DNA: TGCGCCAGCAGCTTACCGGACAGCAACACTGAAGCTTTCTTT. This encodes CASSLPDSNTEAFF.

A few counts support this clonotype. The CDR3 spells CASSSFRSTDTQYF. In DNA form, the CDR3 reads TGTGCCAGCAGTTCATTCAGGAGCACAGATACGCAGTATTTT. This chain links TRBV27 with TRBJ2-3, with D hard to call. Germline CDR1 and CDR2: MNHEY and SMNVEV (reference sequence). This CDR3 contains 14 residues. V shed 4 bases and J shed 0 bases, with 8 bases lying between them.

This clonotype was detected ten times or more. The chain joins TRBV29-1 to TRBJ2-7; D might be TRBD1 or TRBD2, each matching 5 bases. Trimming removed 5 bases at V and 2 bases at J, with 13 bases between. Per germline, CDR1 SQVTM and CDR2 ANQGSEA. This CDR3 comprises 13 residues. The CDR3 sequence is CSVLGTEAYEQYF. The CDR3 DNA sequence: TGCAGCGTTTTGGGGACCGAGGCCTACGAGCAGTACTTC.

This clonotype was observed many times. The genes are TRBV27 and TRBJ2-1; D unresolved. Germline loops: CDR1 MNHEY, CDR2 SMNVEV (reference sequence). V was trimmed by 3 bases and J by 7 bases, leaving 7 bases between them. This CDR3 region has 12 residues. For the CDR3, the DNA is TGTGCCAGCAGTTTCGATTTTAATGAGCAGTTCTTC. This gives the protein CASSFDFNEQFF.

The V and J genes are TRBV4-2 and TRBJ2-1, with D possibly TRBD2 on 5 matching bases. The germline V gene has CDR1 LGHNA and CDR2 YNFKEQ. The CDR3 is made up of 14 amino acids. The germline V and J ends were trimmed by 3 bases and 6 bases, with 12 bases remaining between them. Written as DNA, the CDR3 is TGTGCCAGCAGCCAGGCGGGTGCCTTCAATGAGCAGTTCTTC. Translating it yields CASSQAGAFNEQFF.

This clonotype was detected a few times. The V call is TRBV7-2, the J call TRBJ1-5; no reliable D call. The germline V gene has CDR1 SGHTA and CDR2 FQGNSA. Deletions cut 2 bases from V and 2 bases from J, with 10 bases between. The CDR3 is made up of 15 amino acids. CDR3 in amino acids: CASSLWGAGNQPQHF. CDR3 nucleotide sequence: TGTGCCAGCAGCTTATGGGGAGCGGGCAATCAGCCCCAGCATTTT.

This clonotype was seen a handful of times. This rearrangement joins TRBV4-3 to TRBJ2-1; TRBD2 is a possible D gene (5 bases). V lost 0 bases and J 1 base, leaving 13 bases between the germline ends. Germline V gene sequence: CDR1 LGHNA, CDR2 YSLEER. The CDR3 is made up of 17 amino acids. The CDR3 loop is CASSQDPRRDSYNEQFF. CDR3 nucleotide sequence: TGCGCCAGCAGCCAAGATCCCCGCCGGGATTCCTACAATGAGCAGTTCTTC.

Comments on this clonotype: Because the CDR3 is missing its conserved closing phenylalanine or tryptophan, this is likely a read error. V and J are TRBV20-1 and TRBJ2-1; 10 bases agree with TRBD2. Germline V gene data show CDR1 as DFQATT and CDR2 as SNEGSKA (reference sequence). The CDR3 sequence is 16 residues long. V gave up 3 bases and J gave up 1 base; unmatched junction bases: 6. Here the CDR3 DNA reads TGCAGTGCTAGTGAGCAACTAGCGGGGTCCTACAATGAGCAGTTCTAC. It encodes CSASEQLAGSYNEQFY.

This clonotype was seen a few times. This sequence joins TRBV7-3 and TRBJ2-1; D might be TRBD2 (6 bases). CDR1 and CDR2 (germline): SGHTA, FQGTGA. The CDR3 loop spans 17 amino acids. Trimming cost V 5 bases and J 4 bases, with 21 bases left between them. The CDR3 reads CASSPTPTREFYNEQFF. CDR3 nucleotides: TGTGCCAGCAGCCCTACCCCTACTCGGGAGTTTTACAATGAGCAGTTCTTC.

The chain joins TRBV11-3 to TRBJ1-2; no reliable D call. V was cut by 4 bases and J by 4 bases, with 16 bases left in between. The CDR3 consists of 15 residues. Germline CDR1 SGHNT, CDR2 YENEEA. Written as DNA, the CDR3 is TGTGCCAGCAGCTCAATCAGCGTGGGTCTCTATGGCTACACCTTC. It translates to CASSSISVGLYGYTF. Full variable domain (remainder filled in from reference TRBV11-3 and TRBJ1-2): EAGVVQSPRYKIIEKKQPVAFWCNPISGHNTLYWYLQNLGQGPELLIRYENEEAVDDSQLPKDRFSAERLKGVDSTLKIQPAELGDSAVYLCASSSISVGLYGYTFGSGTRLTVV.

This clonotype was detected only a few times. The chain combines TRBV20-1 with TRBJ2-2; the D gene is possibly TRBD2 (6 bases). V lost 3 bases, J lost 6 bases, and 14 bases lay in between. Germline V gives CDR1 DFQATT, CDR2 SNEGSKA (reference sequence). The CDR3 contains 14 residues. CDR3 protein: CSASSGRGAGELFF. In DNA, the CDR3 is TGCAGTGCTAGTTCCGGGAGAGGCGCCGGGGAGCTGTTTTTT.

This clonotype turned up a few times. V is TRBV4-2 and J is TRBJ2-2; unclear D gene. The CDR3 contains 17 residues. V was trimmed by 1 base and J by 5 bases, leaving 17 bases between them. The germline CDR1 and CDR2 sequences are LGHNA and YNFKEQ. In nucleotides, the CDR3 is TGTGCCAGCAGCCAAGTTACCTTGACAACCTCGACCGGGGAGCTGTTTTTT. The encoded protein is CASSQVTLTTSTGELFF.

This clonotype was recorded at least ten times. This rearrangement joins TRBV7-9 to TRBJ2-3, with D possibly being TRBD2 (5 bases). The CDR3 is 12 residues long. The V gene's germline CDR1 is SEHNR and CDR2 FQNEAQ (reference sequence). Between the trimmed V and J ends, which lost 5 bases and 5 bases, there was a span of 8 bases. CDR3 in DNA: TGTGCCAGCAGCATGGGGAGAGATACGCAGTATTTT. Its protein product is CASSMGRDTQYF. Full variable domain (remainder filled in from reference TRBV7-9 and TRBJ2-3): DTGVSQNPRHKITKRGQNVTFRCDPISEHNRLYWYRQTLGQGPEFLTYFQNEAQLEKSRLLSDRFSAERPKGSFSTLEIQRTEQGDSAMYLCASSMGRDTQYFGPGTRLTVL.

This clonotype was seen many times. The chain combines TRBV18 with TRBJ2-7; maybe TRBD1 (7 bases). Looked up from germline, CDR1 is KGHSH and CDR2 is LQKENI. The CDR3 sequence is 15 residues long. With 3 bases removed from V and 3 bases from J, the gap between germline ends came to 15 bases. The CDR3 spells CASSPLAGGYYEQYF. The CDR3, as DNA: TGTGCCAGCTCACCCCTGGCAGGGGGGTACTACGAGCAGTACTTC.

This chain connects TRBV6-2 or TRBV6-3 to TRBJ2-2, with no clear D. The germline V gene has CDR1 MNHEY and CDR2 SVGEGT. This CDR3 is built from 14 residues. Trimming removed 10 bases at V and 5 bases at J, with 17 bases between. CDR3: CATGVAGRTGELFF. The CDR3 nucleotides read TGTGCCACTGGTGTGGCTGGTAGGACCGGGGAGCTGTTTTTT.

The sample holds a few counts of this clonotype. This chain joins TRBV5-5 and TRBJ1-3; D not resolved. In germline, CDR1 is SGHKS, CDR2 YYEKEE (reference sequence). Trimming pared 4 bases from V and 4 bases from J, leaving 15 bases between. CDR3 length equals 15 residues. The CDR3 loop is CASSPAGRNGNTIYF. The CDR3 bases are TGTGCCAGCAGCCCTGCGGGGAGAAACGGAAACACCATATATTTT.

This clonotype was observed a few times. V usage is TRBV7-9 and J usage is TRBJ2-2; TRBD1 is a possible D gene (5 bases). V was trimmed by 7 bases and J by 3 bases, leaving 15 bases between them. Germline V gene sequence: CDR1 SEHNR, CDR2 FQNEAQ (reference sequence). CDR3 size: 15 residues. In nucleotides, the CDR3 is TGTGCCAGCATCTGGGCAGGGCTGTACACCGGGGAGCTGTTTTTT. It yields the protein CASIWAGLYTGELFF.

Many counts were recorded for this clonotype. V and J are TRBV4-3 and TRBJ2-5; no firm D call. Trimming pared 0 bases from V and 7 bases from J, leaving 9 bases between. CDR1 LGHNA and CDR2 YSLEER come from the germline V gene. This CDR3 has 13 amino acids. DNA of the CDR3: TGCGCCAGCAGCCAAGACCAGGAGTGGACCCAGTACTTC. This translates into CASSQDQEWTQYF.